This TCR beta chain was captured in a study of cytomegalovirus exposure and HLA in healthy donors. PCR amplification relied on 60 Vbeta primers (plus 13 Jbeta primers). Profiling relied on immunoSEQ multiplex PCR, and the TCRdb table lists in-frame clones only, not all of them. Of 100,000 to 150,000 clones detected, around 75% appear once; the ten largest clones hold under 5.5%. The CDR3 is 15 residues long. The V segment lost 5 bases and the J segment 4 bases; nucleotides outside the gene matches: 6. Germline V CDR1 and CDR2: MNHEY, SVGAGI. Though probably carrying unrecorded immune exposures, donors were nominally healthy at sampling.

The specimen sequenced was PBMCs. The V gene is TRBV6-5, the J gene TRBJ2-7; 12 bases agree with TRBD2. This clonotype was obtained from a man aged 55-75 years in good health and CMV-seropositive. CDR3 bases: TGTGCCAGCAGTCCCCAGACTAGCGGGGGATACGAGCAGTACTTC. Encoded protein: CASSPQTSGGYEQYF.